This entry lists 8 T cell receptor beta chains sequenced from one sample in a study of T-cell memory formation after mild COVID-19. TCRdb reanalysed the 5' RACE reads using MiXCR and keeps one entry per CDR3 protein. This table has fewer than 250,000 distinct CDR3 sequences, over 9.5% appearing once. The sequenced material came from PBMCs or a T cell subset sorted from them (not recorded which). The source of these receptors is a man between 18 and 35 years old who had mild COVID-19 (a few samples of this study predate the infection). Cell type and time point are not known.

This clonotype was seen a handful of times. This chain joins TRBV3-1 and TRBJ1-6, with D unclear. Germline values: CDR1 LGHDT, CDR2 YNNKEL (reference sequence). V dropped 5 bases and J dropped 9 bases, with 11 bases sitting between them. The CDR3 extends over 13 amino acids. CDR3 region: CASSFREGSPLHF. CDR3 DNA: TGTGCCAGCAGCTTCAGAGAAGGTTCACCCCTCCACTTT.

The chain uses TRBV28 and TRBJ2-7, with 12 bases lining up with TRBD1. This CDR3 is 12 amino acids long. The junction had 3 bases not matched to a gene; V was cut back by 2 bases and J by 13 bases. Per germline, CDR1 MDHEN and CDR2 SYDVKM. CDR3 amino acids: CASSLGTGGKYV. In DNA form, the CDR3 reads TGTGCCAGCAGTTTAGGGACAGGGGGCAAATACGTC.

This clonotype appeared a few times. This CDR3 reads CASRTDTEPQHF. CDR3 in DNA: TGTGCCAGCAGAACGGACACGGAGCCCCAGCATTTT. The chain uses TRBV6-2 or TRBV6-3 and TRBJ1-5; D is perhaps TRBD1 (5 bases). This CDR3 is 12 amino acids long. From germline, CDR1 is MNHEY and CDR2 SVGEGT. Trimming left V 6 bases short and J 8 bases short, with 11 bases between.

This rearrangement joins TRBV5-6 to TRBJ2-5, with D unresolved. From germline, CDR1 is SGHDT and CDR2 YYEEEE. CDR3 length equals 15 residues. V lost 4 bases, J lost 0 bases, and 13 bases lay in between. This CDR3 is CASSTGRRNQETQYF. CDR3 bases: TGTGCCAGCAGCACCGGAAGGCGGAACCAAGAGACCCAGTACTTC.

This clonotype came up a few times. The V gene is TRBV5-1, the J gene TRBJ2-2; a weak D match, TRBD2 (5 bases). This CDR3 spans 15 amino acids. The V gene lost 5 bases and the J gene lost 5 bases, with 16 bases spanning the gap. CDR1 and CDR2 from the germline V gene are SGHRS and YFSETQ. CDR3 bases: TGCGCCAGCAGTCGCACATGGTCGGGGACCGGGGAGCTGTTTTTT. This codes for CASSRTWSGTGELFF.

The chain uses TRBV2 and TRBJ1-4, with 9 bases aligning to TRBD1. Germline trimming cut 4 bases from V and 7 bases from J; bases unmatched to any gene: 7. Looked up from germline, CDR1 is SNHLY and CDR2 is FYNNEI. The CDR3 is 15 residues long. This CDR3 is CASSAEGTGSEKLFF. The CDR3 DNA sequence: TGTGCCAGCAGTGCTGAGGGGACAGGGAGTGAAAAACTGTTTTTT.

This clonotype came up a few times. The rearrangement joins TRBV12-3 or TRBV12-4 to TRBJ2-4, with 9 bases matching TRBD1. The CDR3 length is 13 residues. V lost 6 bases to trimming and J lost 7 bases; unmatched junction nucleotides: 4. For the CDR3, the DNA is TGTGCCAGCAGCCCCGGGACAGGGAACATTCAGTACTTC. Its protein is CASSPGTGNIQYF.

This clonotype was counted between two and nine times. This chain connects TRBV5-1 to TRBJ1-4; D ambiguous. The germline V gene encodes CDR1 SGHRS and CDR2 YFSETQ. This CDR3 region has 16 residues. V lost 0 bases and J 2 bases, leaving 11 bases between the germline ends. In DNA form, the CDR3 reads TGCGCCAGCAGCTTGGATCGGCAGCTCACTAATGAAAAACTGTTTTTT. It translates to CASSLDRQLTNEKLFF.